This T cell receptor beta chain is from a study of post-analysis software for immune sequencing data. Tagging with unique molecular identifiers was a feature of the TCR beta cDNA libraries. TCRdb redid the calling of the PCR reads with MiXCR, one entry per CDR3 protein. The sample shows approximately 690,000 distinct CDR3 sequences, 59% of them seen only once. Sequencing used blood. This receptor was taken from a girl aged 2 to 10 with multiple sclerosis.

The CDR3 DNA sequence: TGTGCCAGCAGTTTAACCGGGACTGACACGAATAACATTCAGTACTTC. Residues: CASSLTGTDTNNIQYF. The V and J genes are TRBV13 and TRBJ2-4, with a weak D call TRBD2 (6 bases). This CDR3 is 16 amino acids long. Germline CDR1 reads PRHDT; CDR2 reads FYEKMQ (reference sequence). V dropped 6 bases and J dropped 7 bases, with 22 bases sitting between them.